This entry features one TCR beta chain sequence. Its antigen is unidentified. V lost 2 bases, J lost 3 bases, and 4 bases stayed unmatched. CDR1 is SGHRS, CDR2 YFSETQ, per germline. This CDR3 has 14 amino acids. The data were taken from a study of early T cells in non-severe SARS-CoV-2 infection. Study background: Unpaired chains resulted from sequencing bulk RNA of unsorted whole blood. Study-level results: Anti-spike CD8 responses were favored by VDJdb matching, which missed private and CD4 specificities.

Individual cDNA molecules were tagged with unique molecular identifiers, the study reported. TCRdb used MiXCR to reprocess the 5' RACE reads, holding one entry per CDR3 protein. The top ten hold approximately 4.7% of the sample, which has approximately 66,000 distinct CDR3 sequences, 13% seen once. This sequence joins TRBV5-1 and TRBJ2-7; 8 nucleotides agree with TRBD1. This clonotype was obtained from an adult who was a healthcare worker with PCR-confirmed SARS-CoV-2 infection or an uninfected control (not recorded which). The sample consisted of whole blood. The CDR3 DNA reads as TGCGCCAGCAGCTTATCCGGGACAGGCTACGAGCAGTACTTC. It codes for CASSLSGTGYEQYF.